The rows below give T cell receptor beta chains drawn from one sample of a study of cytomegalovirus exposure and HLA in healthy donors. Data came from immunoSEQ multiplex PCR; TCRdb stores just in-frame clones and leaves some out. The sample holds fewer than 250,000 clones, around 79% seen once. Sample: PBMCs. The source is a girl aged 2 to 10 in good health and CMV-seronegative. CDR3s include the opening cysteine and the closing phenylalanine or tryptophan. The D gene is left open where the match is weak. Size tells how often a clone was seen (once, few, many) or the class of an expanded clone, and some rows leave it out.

CASSSLQLAGTDTQYF,TGTGCCAGCAGCTCCCTCCAGCTAGCGGGGACAGATACGCAGTATTTT,TRBD2,TRBJ2-3,TRBV7-9,few
CASSNTGGNTDTQYF,TGTGCCAGCAGCAATACGGGGGGGAACACAGATACGCAGTATTTT,TRBD2,TRBJ2-3,TRBV9,.
CASSIVDGRAGANVLTF,TGTGCCAGTAGTATAGTGGACGGGAGGGCTGGGGCCAACGTCCTGACTTTC,TRBD2,TRBJ2-6,TRBV19,.
CASSEASDYGYTF,TGTGCCAGCAGTGAGGCTTCCGACTATGGCTACACCTTC,.,TRBJ1-2,TRBV2,.
CASSLTGDNGYTF,TGTGCCAGCAGCCTCACAGGGGATAATGGCTACACCTTC,TRBD1,TRBJ1-2,TRBV14,few
CASSENYEQYF,TGTGCCAGCAGCGAGAACTACGAGCAGTACTTC,.,TRBJ2-7,TRBV11-2,few
CASSFGSENTIYF,TGTGCCAGCAGCTTTGGGTCGGAGAACACCATATATTTT,.,TRBJ1-3,TRBV7-9,.
CASSETPGYEQYF,TGTGCCAGCAGCGAGACCCCGGGATACGAGCAGTACTTC,.,TRBJ2-7,TRBV6-1,.
CAWSGGGNTEAFF,TGTGCCTGGAGCGGCGGCGGGAACACTGAAGCTTTCTTT,.,TRBJ1-1,TRBV30,.
CASSLSSGTLHSYEQYF,TGTGCCAGCAGCCTTAGTAGCGGTACACTACACTCCTACGAGCAGTACTTC,.,TRBJ2-7,TRBV16,.
CASSPDSDYEQYF,TGCGCCAGCAGCCCGGACAGCGACTACGAGCAGTACTTC,.,TRBJ2-7,TRBV5-1,once
CASSPGPDREPKETQYF,TGTGCCAGCAGCCCAGGGCCTGACCGGGAGCCAAAAGAGACCCAGTACTTC,.,TRBJ2-5,TRBV7-9,.
CAGNSQGAAETQYF,TGTGCCGGAAACTCGCAGGGGGCTGCAGAGACCCAGTACTTC,TRBD1,TRBJ2-5,TRBV30,.
CASSDEGTQYF,TGTGCCAGCAGTGATGAGGGGACCCAGTACTTC,.,TRBJ2-5,TRBV2,.
CASSRSAGDTEAFF,TGCGCCAGCAGCCGTAGTGCAGGGGACACTGAAGCTTTCTTT,.,TRBJ1-1,TRBV5-1,.
CASSPPGQTSNQPQHF,TGTGCCAGCTCACCACCAGGACAAACAAGCAATCAGCCCCAGCATTTT,.,TRBJ1-5,TRBV18,.
CASQGLAGDNEQFF,TGTGCCAGCCAAGGACTAGCGGGGGACAATGAGCAGTTCTTC,TRBD2,TRBJ2-1,TRBV19,few
CASSIYRGNTEAFF,TGTGCCAGTAGTATATACCGGGGAAACACTGAAGCTTTCTTT,.,TRBJ1-1,TRBV19,once
CASSASGTLFEAFF,TGTGCCAGCAGTGCCTCCGGGACTCTATTTGAAGCTTTCTTT,.,TRBJ1-1,TRBV25-1,.
CASSVDNYSGNTIYF,TGTGCCAGCAGCGTGGACAACTACTCTGGAAACACCATATATTTT,.,TRBJ1-3,TRBV9,.
CASSYVGPSGTDTQYF,TGTGCCAGCAGTTACGTAGGCCCCAGCGGCACAGATACGCAGTATTTT,.,TRBJ2-3,TRBV6-5,.
CASSLMWDTRPTKLNEQFF,TGTGCCAGCAGCTTAATGTGGGACACCAGGCCTACTAAGCTCAATGAGCAGTTCTTC,.,TRBJ2-1,TRBV11-2,.
CASNLDGGNYGYTF,TGTGCCAGCAACCTGGACGGGGGGAACTATGGCTACACCTTC,.,TRBJ1-2,TRBV5-4,.
CASSSGGSTGELFF,TGCGCCAGCAGCTCGGGGGGTTCCACCGGGGAGCTGTTTTTT,TRBD2,TRBJ2-2,TRBV5-1,.
CASSAGGMSNQPQHF,TGTGCCAGCAGCGCAGGCGGGATGAGCAATCAGCCCCAGCATTTT,.,TRBJ1-5,TRBV7-9,.
CASSLTGGPTDTQYF,TGCGCCAGCAGCTTGACGGGAGGGCCGACAGATACGCAGTATTTT,TRBD2,TRBJ2-3,TRBV5-1,.